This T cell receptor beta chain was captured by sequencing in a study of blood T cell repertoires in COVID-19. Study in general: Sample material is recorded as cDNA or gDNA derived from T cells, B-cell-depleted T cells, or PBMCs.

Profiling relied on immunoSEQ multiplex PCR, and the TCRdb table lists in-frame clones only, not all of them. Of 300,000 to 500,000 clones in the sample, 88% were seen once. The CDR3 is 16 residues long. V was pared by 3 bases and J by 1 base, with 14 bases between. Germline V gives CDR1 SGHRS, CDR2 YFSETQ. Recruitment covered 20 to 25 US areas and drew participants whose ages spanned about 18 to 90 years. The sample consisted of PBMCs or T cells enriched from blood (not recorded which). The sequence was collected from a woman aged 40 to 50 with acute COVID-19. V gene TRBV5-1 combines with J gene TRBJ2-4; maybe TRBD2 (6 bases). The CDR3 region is CASSWPPGGAKNIQYF. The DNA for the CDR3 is TGCGCCAGCAGCTGGCCTCCTGGAGGGGCCAAAAACATTCAGTACTTC.